This T cell receptor beta chain was retrieved from a study of STAT5B mutations in CD4+ large granular lymphocyte leukemia. Worth noting for this clone: Its antigen is unknown.

Notes on the study in general: TRBV06-family usage was enriched in top patient clones (8/27) versus controls (2/35). Main leukemic clonotypes were patient-specific, but roughly 23% appeared at low frequency elsewhere.

V trimming: 4 bases; J trimming: 1 base; junction bases outside the gene matches: 8. From germline, CDR1 is SEHNR and CDR2 FQNEAQ (reference sequence). The CDR3 runs to 16 residues. In the source study's methods: Lowest detectable productive clonotype frequency was 2.59 x 10-5. Produced via immunoSEQ multiplex PCR; TCRdb's table is partial and in-frame only. The V and J calls and clone size are taken from that table; D and trimming were inferred from the DNA. The repertoire holds around 35,000 clones, with roughly 65% as singletons. The sequenced sample consisted of CD4+ T cells from blood buffy coats. The TCR was taken from a human donor in good health. The chain links TRBV7-9 to TRBJ2-7; 9 positions agree with TRBD1. The CDR3, as DNA: TGTGCCAGCAGCTGGGGACAGGGCCTTTCTTCCTACGAGCAGTACTTC. Translated: CASSWGQGLSSYEQYF.